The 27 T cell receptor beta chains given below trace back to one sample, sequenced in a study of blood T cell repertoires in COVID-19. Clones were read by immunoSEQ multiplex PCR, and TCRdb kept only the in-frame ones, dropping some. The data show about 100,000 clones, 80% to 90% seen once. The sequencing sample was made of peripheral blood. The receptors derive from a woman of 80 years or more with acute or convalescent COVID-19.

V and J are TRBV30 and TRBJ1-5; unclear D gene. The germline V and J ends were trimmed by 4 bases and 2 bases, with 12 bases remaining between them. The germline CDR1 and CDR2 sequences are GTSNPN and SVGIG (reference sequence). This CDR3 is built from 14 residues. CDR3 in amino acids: CAWTRGSGNQPQHF. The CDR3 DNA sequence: TGTGCCTGGACCCGGGGATCAGGCAATCAGCCCCAGCATTTT.

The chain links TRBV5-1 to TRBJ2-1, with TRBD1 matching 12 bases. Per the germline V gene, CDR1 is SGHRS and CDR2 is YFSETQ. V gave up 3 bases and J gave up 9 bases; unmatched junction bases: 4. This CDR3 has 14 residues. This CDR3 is CASSWGQGAGEQFF. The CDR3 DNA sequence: TGCGCCAGCAGCTGGGGACAGGGGGCGGGTGAGCAGTTCTTC.

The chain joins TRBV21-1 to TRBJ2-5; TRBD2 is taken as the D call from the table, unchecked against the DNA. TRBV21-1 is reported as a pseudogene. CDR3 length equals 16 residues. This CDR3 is CASSKERAEYQETQYF. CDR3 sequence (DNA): TGTGCCAGCAGCAAAGAGAGGGCAGAGTACCAAGAGACCCAGTACTTC.

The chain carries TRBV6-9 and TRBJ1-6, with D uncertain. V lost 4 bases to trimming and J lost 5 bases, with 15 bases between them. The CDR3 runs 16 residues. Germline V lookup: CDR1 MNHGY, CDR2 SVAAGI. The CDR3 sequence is CASSLRLPRDNSPLHF. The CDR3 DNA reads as TGTGCCAGCAGTTTGCGACTCCCTCGGGATAATTCACCCCTCCACTTT.

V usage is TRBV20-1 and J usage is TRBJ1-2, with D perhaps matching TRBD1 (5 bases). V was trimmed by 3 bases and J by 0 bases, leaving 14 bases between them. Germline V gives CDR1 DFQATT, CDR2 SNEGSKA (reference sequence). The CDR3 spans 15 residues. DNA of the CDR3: TGCAGTGCTAGTCCTCACGACAGCACTAACTATGGCTACACCTTC. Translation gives CSASPHDSTNYGYTF.

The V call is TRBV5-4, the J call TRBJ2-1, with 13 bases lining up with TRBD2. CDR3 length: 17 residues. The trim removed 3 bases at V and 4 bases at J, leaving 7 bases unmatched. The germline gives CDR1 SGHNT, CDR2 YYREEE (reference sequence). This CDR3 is CASSSPGLAGAYNEQFF. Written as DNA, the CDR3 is TGTGCCAGCAGCTCACCAGGACTAGCGGGGGCATACAATGAGCAGTTCTTC.

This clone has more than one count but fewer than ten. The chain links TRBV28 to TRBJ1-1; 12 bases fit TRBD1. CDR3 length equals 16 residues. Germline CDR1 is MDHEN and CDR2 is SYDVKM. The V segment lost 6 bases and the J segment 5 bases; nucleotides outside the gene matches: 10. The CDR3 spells CASRPTPGQGATEAFF. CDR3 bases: TGTGCCAGCAGACCAACCCCGGGACAGGGGGCGACTGAAGCTTTCTTT.

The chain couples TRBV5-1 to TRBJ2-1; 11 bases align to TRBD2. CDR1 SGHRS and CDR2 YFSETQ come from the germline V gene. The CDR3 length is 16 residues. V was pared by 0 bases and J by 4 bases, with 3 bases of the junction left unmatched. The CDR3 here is CASSLVASGGYNEQFF. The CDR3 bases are TGCGCCAGCAGCTTGGTGGCTAGCGGGGGGTACAATGAGCAGTTCTTC.

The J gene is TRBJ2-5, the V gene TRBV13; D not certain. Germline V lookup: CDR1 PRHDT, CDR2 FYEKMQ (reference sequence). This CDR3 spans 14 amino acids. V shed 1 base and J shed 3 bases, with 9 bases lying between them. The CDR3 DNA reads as TGTGCCAGCAGCTTAGAAACAAACAAAGAGACCCAGTACTTC. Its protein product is CASSLETNKETQYF.

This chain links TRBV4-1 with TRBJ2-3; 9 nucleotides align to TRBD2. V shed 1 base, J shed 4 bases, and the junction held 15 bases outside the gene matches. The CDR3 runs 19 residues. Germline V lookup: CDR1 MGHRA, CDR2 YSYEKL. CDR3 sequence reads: CASSQAGRGGPPGADTQYF. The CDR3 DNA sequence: TGCGCCAGCAGCCAAGCAGGGCGGGGGGGACCTCCAGGGGCAGATACGCAGTATTTT.

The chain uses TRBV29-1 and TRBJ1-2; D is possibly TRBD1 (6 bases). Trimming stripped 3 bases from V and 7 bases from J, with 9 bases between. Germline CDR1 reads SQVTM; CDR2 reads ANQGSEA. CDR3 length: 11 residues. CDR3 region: CSVERTAGYTF. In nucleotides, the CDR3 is TGCAGCGTTGAGCGGACAGCTGGCTACACCTTC.

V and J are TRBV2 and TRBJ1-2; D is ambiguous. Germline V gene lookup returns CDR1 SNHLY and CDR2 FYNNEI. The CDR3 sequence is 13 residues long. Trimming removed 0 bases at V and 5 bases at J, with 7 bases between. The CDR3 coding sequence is TGTGCCAGCAGTGAAGCGAGGAGTTATGGCTACACCTTC. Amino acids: CASSEARSYGYTF.

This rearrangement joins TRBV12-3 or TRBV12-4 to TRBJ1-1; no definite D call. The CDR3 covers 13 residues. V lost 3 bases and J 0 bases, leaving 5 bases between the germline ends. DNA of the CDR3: TGTGCCAGCAGTTTTAGTTTGAACACTGAAGCTTTCTTT. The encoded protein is CASSFSLNTEAFF.

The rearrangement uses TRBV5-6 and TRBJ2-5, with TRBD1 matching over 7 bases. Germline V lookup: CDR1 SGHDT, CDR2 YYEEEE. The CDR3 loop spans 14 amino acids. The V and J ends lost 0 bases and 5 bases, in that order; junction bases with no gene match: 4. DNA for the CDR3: TGTGCCAGCAGCTTGGGTACAGGGGTGGAGACCCAGTACTTC. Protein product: CASSLGTGVETQYF.

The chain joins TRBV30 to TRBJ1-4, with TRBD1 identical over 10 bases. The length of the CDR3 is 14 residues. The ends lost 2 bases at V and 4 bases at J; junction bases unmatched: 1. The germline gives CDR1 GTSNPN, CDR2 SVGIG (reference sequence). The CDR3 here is CAWSRTGGNEKLFF. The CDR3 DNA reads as TGTGCCTGGAGTAGGACAGGGGGTAATGAAAAACTGTTTTTT.

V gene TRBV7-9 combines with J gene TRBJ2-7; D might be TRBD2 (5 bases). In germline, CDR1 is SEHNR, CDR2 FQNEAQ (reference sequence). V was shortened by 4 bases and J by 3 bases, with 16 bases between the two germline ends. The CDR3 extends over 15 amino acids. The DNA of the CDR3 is TGTGCCAGCAGCTCCGGATCTGGACTGATCTACGAGCAGTACTTC. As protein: CASSSGSGLIYEQYF.

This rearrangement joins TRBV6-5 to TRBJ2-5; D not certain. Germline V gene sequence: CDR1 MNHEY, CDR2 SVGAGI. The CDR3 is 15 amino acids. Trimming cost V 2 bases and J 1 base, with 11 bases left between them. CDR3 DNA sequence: TGTGCCAGCAGTTACACAGACACCACCCAAGAGACCCAGTACTTC. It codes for CASSYTDTTQETQYF.

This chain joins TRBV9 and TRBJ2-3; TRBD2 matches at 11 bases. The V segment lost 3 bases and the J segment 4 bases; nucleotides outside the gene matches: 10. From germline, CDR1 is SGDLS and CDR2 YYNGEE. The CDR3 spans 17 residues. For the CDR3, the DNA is TGTGCCAGCAGCGCCTACAACTTACTAGCGGGGGCAGATACGCAGTATTTT. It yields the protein CASSAYNLLAGADTQYF.

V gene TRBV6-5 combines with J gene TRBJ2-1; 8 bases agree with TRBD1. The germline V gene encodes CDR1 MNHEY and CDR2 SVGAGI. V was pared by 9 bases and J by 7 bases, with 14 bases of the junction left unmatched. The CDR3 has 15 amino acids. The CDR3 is CASFEQGALDNEQFF. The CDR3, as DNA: TGTGCCAGTTTCGAGCAGGGGGCTTTAGATAATGAGCAGTTCTTC.

The CDR3 region has the DNA TGTGCCATCAGTACCGGGACAGGGGACACCATATATTTT. This gives the protein CAISTGTGDTIYF. The chain joins TRBV10-3 to TRBJ1-3; TRBD1 matches at 10 bases. V lost 5 bases, J lost 8 bases, and 3 bases stayed unmatched. The germline gives CDR1 ENHRY, CDR2 SYGVKD. The CDR3 length is 13 residues.

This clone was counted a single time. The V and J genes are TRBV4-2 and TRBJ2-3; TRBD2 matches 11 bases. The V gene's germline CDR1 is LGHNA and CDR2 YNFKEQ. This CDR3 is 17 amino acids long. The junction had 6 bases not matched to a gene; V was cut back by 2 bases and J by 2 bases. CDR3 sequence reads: CASSQLPLAGATDTQYF. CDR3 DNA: TGTGCCAGCAGCCAACTCCCACTAGCGGGAGCCACAGATACGCAGTATTTT.

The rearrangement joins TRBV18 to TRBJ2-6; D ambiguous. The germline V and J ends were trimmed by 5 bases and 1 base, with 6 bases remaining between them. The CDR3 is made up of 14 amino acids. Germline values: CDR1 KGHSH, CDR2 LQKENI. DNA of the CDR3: TGTGCCAGCTCAATGAGTTCTGGGGCCAACGTCCTGACTTTC. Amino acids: CASSMSSGANVLTF.

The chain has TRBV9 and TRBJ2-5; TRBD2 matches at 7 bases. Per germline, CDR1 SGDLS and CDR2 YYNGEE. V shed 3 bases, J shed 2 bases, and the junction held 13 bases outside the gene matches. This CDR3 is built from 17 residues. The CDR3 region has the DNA TGTGCCAGCAGCGCAAGCCCGGGGCCTAGCGGACAAGAGACCCAGTACTTC. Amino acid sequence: CASSASPGPSGQETQYF.

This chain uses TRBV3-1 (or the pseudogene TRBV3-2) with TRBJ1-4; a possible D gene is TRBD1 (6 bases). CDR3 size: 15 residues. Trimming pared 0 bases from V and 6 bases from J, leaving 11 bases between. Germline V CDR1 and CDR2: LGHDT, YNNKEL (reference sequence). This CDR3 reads CASSQDVGAYEKLFF. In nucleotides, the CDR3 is TGTGCCAGCAGCCAAGACGTGGGGGCTTATGAAAAACTGTTTTTT.

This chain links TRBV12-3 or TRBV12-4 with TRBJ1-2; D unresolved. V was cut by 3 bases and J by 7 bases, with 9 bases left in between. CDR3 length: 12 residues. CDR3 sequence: CASSFGLSGYTF. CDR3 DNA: TGTGCCAGCAGTTTTGGGCTAAGTGGCTACACCTTC.

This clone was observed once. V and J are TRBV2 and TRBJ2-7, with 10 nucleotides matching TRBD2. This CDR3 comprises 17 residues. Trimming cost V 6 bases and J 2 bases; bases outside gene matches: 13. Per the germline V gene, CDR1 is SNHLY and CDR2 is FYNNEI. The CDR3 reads CASSKRLAGAPTYEQYF. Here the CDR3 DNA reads TGTGCCAGCAGCAAAAGGCTAGCGGGGGCCCCGACCTACGAGCAGTACTTC. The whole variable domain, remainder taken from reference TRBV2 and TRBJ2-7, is EPEVTQTPSHQVTQMGQEVILRCVPISNHLYFYWYRQILGQKVEFLVSFYNNEISEKSEIFDDQFSVERPDGSNFTLKIRSTKLEDSAMYFCASSKRLAGAPTYEQYFGPGTRLTVT.

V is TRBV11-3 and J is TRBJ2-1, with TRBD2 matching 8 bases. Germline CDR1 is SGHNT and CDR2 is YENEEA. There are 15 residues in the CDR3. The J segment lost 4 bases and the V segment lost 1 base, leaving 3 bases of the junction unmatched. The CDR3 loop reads CASSLAGGVYNEQFF. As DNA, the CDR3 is TGTGCCAGCAGCTTAGCCGGGGGGGTTTACAATGAGCAGTTCTTC.